This is a list of T cell receptor beta chains from one sample in a study of blood T cell repertoires in COVID-19. TCRdb's table, derived via immunoSEQ multiplex PCR, lists solely in-frame clones and lacks some. The sample records some 190,000 clones, 82% being singletons. The specimen was peripheral blood. The source of these receptors is a woman in her sixties or seventies with COVID-19, enrolled during active disease. Both conserved end residues are part of each CDR3. D genes are given only for firm matches. Clone size is given for some rows only: seen once, a few or many times, or a class if the clone is expanded.

v_gene,abundance,j_gene,d_gene,CDR3nt,CDR3aa
TRBV4-1,NA,TRBJ1-2,TRBD1,TGCGCCAGCAGCCCCCACCAGGACAGGGAATCCTATGGCTACACCTTC,CASSPHQDRESYGYTF
TRBV6-5,NA,TRBJ2-7,NA,TGTGCCAGCAGTTACGGTGGCCGGGACAACGAGCAGTACTTC,CASSYGGRDNEQYF
TRBV6-5,few,TRBJ1-1,TRBD1,TGTGCCAGCAGTTTAGGGACAGGGGCAATGAAAACTGAAGCTTTCTTT,CASSLGTGAMKTEAFF
TRBV7-8,NA,TRBJ2-2,TRBD2,TGTGCCAGCACCTTCCGACCTAGCGGGAGGGCCGACACCGGGGAGCTGTTTTTT,CASTFRPSGRADTGELFF
TRBV27,NA,TRBJ1-1,NA,TGTGCCAGCAGTTTAGCGGGGCTCAGGGACACTGAAGCTTTCTTT,CASSLAGLRDTEAFF
TRBV28,NA,TRBJ1-2,TRBD1,TGTGCCAGCAGTCCCCAGACAGGGATGAGTGGCTACACCTTC,CASSPQTGMSGYTF
TRBV5-1,NA,TRBJ1-4,NA,TGCGCCAGCAGCTTGGGTTTCCCCGGTAATGAAAAACTGTTTTTT,CASSLGFPGNEKLFF
TRBV3-1/TRBV3-2,NA,TRBJ2-3,NA,TGTGCCAGCGGCCTAGCGCGGTACACAGATACGCAGTATTTT,CASGLARYTDTQYF
TRBV9,NA,TRBJ1-2,NA,TGTGCCAGCAGCGGGGTCCTACCGGGACTGGGCTATGGCTACACCTTC,CASSGVLPGLGYGYTF
TRBV15,NA,TRBJ2-5,NA,TGTGCCACCAGCAGAATCGGGGAAGAGACCCAGTACTTC,CATSRIGEETQYF
TRBV13,few,TRBJ2-5,NA,TGTGCCAGCAGCTTAGGTCCTCGCTATGATTTAGCTCCGGGCCAAGAGACCCAGTACTTC,CASSLGPRYDLAPGQETQYF
TRBV7-9,NA,TRBJ1-4,TRBD1,TGTGCCAGCAGCTATGGACAGGGTGGTGAAAAACTGTTTTTT,CASSYGQGGEKLFF
TRBV11-3,NA,TRBJ2-3,NA,TGTGCCAGCAGCTTAGTGCGGGCGGATACGCAGTATTTT,CASSLVRADTQYF
TRBV6-5,NA,TRBJ2-1,NA,TGTGCCAGCAGGATGGCGGTGAGCTCCTACAATGAGCAGTTCTTC,CASRMAVSSYNEQFF
TRBV19,NA,TRBJ2-5,NA,TGTGCCAGTAGTTCGGCGATGGACGCGGGGTGGGCCCAGTACTTC,CASSSAMDAGWAQYF
TRBV5-4,NA,TRBJ1-2,NA,TGTGCCAGCAGCCTTGACAGGATTTATGGCTACACCTTC,CASSLDRIYGYTF
TRBV4-3,NA,TRBJ1-4,NA,TGCGCCAGCAGCCCCAGCGGGGGGAGGACTAATGAAAAACTGTTTTTT,CASSPSGGRTNEKLFF
TRBV6-5,NA,TRBJ2-7,TRBD2,TGTGCCAGCAGTTACTCAAGACTAGCGGGGGGCTACGAGCAGTACTTC,CASSYSRLAGGYEQYF
TRBV3-1/TRBV3-2,NA,TRBJ2-1,NA,TGTGCCAGCAGCCGAGACAGTTCCTACAATGAGCAGTTCTTC,CASSRDSSYNEQFF
TRBV10-3,NA,TRBJ2-5,TRBD2,TGTGCCATCAGAGAGGGACTAGCCGGAGAGACCCAGTACTTC,CAIREGLAGETQYF
TRBV29-1,NA,TRBJ2-5,TRBD1,TGCAGCGTTGATGGGACAGGGGTAGAGACCCAGTACTTC,CSVDGTGVETQYF
TRBV6-6,NA,TRBJ1-1,NA,TGTGCCAGCAGGGGAGGGCTCCCGCAGGTCACTGAAGCTTTCTTT,CASRGGLPQVTEAFF
TRBV10-1,NA,TRBJ2-3,TRBD1,TGCGCCAGCAGTGAGTCCCAGGGGGGCACAGATACGCAGTATTTT,CASSESQGGTDTQYF
TRBV5-6,NA,TRBJ2-2,NA,TGTGCCAGCAGCTTCGGTAGTACCTTGAACACCGGGGAGCTGTTTTTT,CASSFGSTLNTGELFF
TRBV6-1,once,TRBJ1-2,NA,TGTGCCAGCAGTGAACAGCCGGGGGGGAACTATGGCTACACCTTC,CASSEQPGGNYGYTF
TRBV10-3,NA,TRBJ1-2,NA,TGTGCCATCAGTCCGTATCAGGAATCTAACTATGGCTACACCTTC,CAISPYQESNYGYTF
TRBV19,NA,TRBJ2-2,TRBD1,TGTGCCAGTAGTATAATACTCGGGACAGGGTTTAACACCGGGGAGCTGTTTTTT,CASSIILGTGFNTGELFF
TRBV27,NA,TRBJ1-1,TRBD1,TGTGCCAGCAGTTCGAGAGGCCGACAGGGGCCATTGAACACTGAAGCTTTCTTT,CASSSRGRQGPLNTEAFF
TRBV6-5,NA,TRBJ1-2,NA,TGTGCCAGCAGTTATGCAGAGGGATATGGCTACACCTTC,CASSYAEGYGYTF
TRBV7-2,few,TRBJ1-3,NA,TGTGCCAGCAGCTTAGAGGGGGGGAGGGGACCGCGCTCTGGAAACACCATATATTTT,CASSLEGGRGPRSGNTIYF
TRBV2,NA,TRBJ2-3,TRBD1,TGTGCCAGCAGTATGGGACAGGGGAGAAGAAGCACAGATACGCAGTATTTT,CASSMGQGRRSTDTQYF
TRBV9,once,TRBJ1-6,NA,TGTGCCAGCAGCTCCAGACGAGGTTCACCCCTCCACTTT,CASSSRRGSPLHF